Following are 14 T cell receptor beta chains from one sample sequenced in a study of chemoradiotherapy in HPV16-positive cancers. Using immunoSEQ multiplex PCR, the repertoire was profiled, and TCRdb retains in-frame clones only, with some absent. This sample has tens of thousands of clones; about 89% occur once, and the top ten carry about 2.4%. The source material was blood, sampled from a patient who underwent chemoradiotherapy. Receptors were obtained from a human donor with HPV-associated anogenital cancer.

CDR3 in amino acids: CASSLGPVATYEQYF. The CDR3 nucleotides are TGTGCCAGCAGCTTAGGCCCAGTCGCTACCTACGAGCAGTACTTC. The chain has TRBV11-3 and TRBJ2-7; no clear D. Trimming left V 1 base short and J 2 bases short, with 12 bases between. This CDR3 comprises 15 residues. The germline V gene encodes CDR1 SGHNT and CDR2 YENEEA.

This chain joins TRBV20-1 and TRBJ1-2; D gene uncertain. Deletions cut 0 bases from V and 4 bases from J, with 0 bases between. This CDR3 spans 10 amino acids. Germline V CDR1 and CDR2: DFQATT, SNEGSKA (reference sequence). The CDR3 loop reads CSARDYGYTF. CDR3 sequence (DNA): TGCAGTGCTAGAGACTATGGCTACACCTTC.

CDR3 sequence reads: CASSLEGKGAKNIQYF. The CDR3, as DNA: TGCGCCAGCAGCTTGGAGGGGAAAGGGGCCAAAAACATTCAGTACTTC. The V and J genes are TRBV5-1 and TRBJ2-4; D perhaps matches TRBD1 (5 bases). There are 16 residues in the CDR3. Trimming took off 0 bases at V and 1 base at J, with 11 bases between the two ends. CDR1 is SGHRS, CDR2 YFSETQ, per germline. The full variable domain, completed using reference TRBV5-1 and TRBJ2-4, is KAGVTQTPRYLIKTRGQQVTLSCSPISGHRSVSWYQQTPGQGLQFLFEYFSETQRNKGNFPGRFSGRQFSNSRSEMNVSTLELGDSALYLCASSLEGKGAKNIQYFGAGTRLSVL.

The chain has TRBV29-1 and TRBJ1-3; 8 bases align to TRBD1. V was clipped by 6 bases and J by 5 bases; unmatched bases: 6. Per germline, CDR1 SQVTM and CDR2 ANQGSEA. There are 13 residues in the CDR3. CDR3 sequence reads: CSVVQGDRNTIYF. CDR3 nucleotide sequence: TGCAGCGTCGTACAGGGGGATAGAAACACCATATATTTT. Combining the CDR3 with reference TRBV29-1 and TRBJ1-3 gives the whole variable domain SAVISQKPSRDICQRGTSLTIQCQVDSQVTMMFWYRQQPGQSLTLIATANQGSEATYESGFVIDKFPISRPNLTFSTLTVSNMSPEDSSIYLCSVVQGDRNTIYFGEGSWLTVV.

The genes are TRBV10-3 and TRBJ1-6; possible D gene TRBD1, 6 bases. Between the trimmed V and J ends, which lost 6 bases and 9 bases, there was a span of 12 bases. Germline lookup yields CDR1 ENHRY and CDR2 SYGVKD. This CDR3 is 13 amino acids long. The CDR3 sequence: CAISGQLISPLHF. CDR3 DNA sequence: TGTGCCATCAGCGGACAGTTGATTTCACCCCTCCACTTT.

This chain links TRBV4-1 with TRBJ1-1, with D uncertain. The V and J ends lost 0 bases and 0 bases respectively, with 11 bases between them. Germline lookup yields CDR1 MGHRA and CDR2 YSYEKL. The CDR3 totals 16 residues. The CDR3 spells CASSQDRWKMNTEAFF. The DNA for the CDR3 is TGCGCCAGCAGCCAAGATCGGTGGAAAATGAACACTGAAGCTTTCTTT.

The chain carries TRBV18 and TRBJ2-3; 14 nucleotides line up with TRBD2. The CDR3 is 19 amino acids. CDR1 KGHSH and CDR2 LQKENI come from the germline V gene. J gave up 1 base and V 6 bases, and 12 bases lay outside the gene matches. The CDR3 protein is CASSELPGLAGVGTDTQYF. CDR3 nucleotide sequence: TGTGCCAGCTCCGAACTCCCGGGACTAGCGGGAGTAGGCACAGATACGCAGTATTTT. Full variable domain (remainder filled in from reference TRBV18 and TRBJ2-3): NAGVMQNPRHLVRRRGQEARLRCSPMKGHSHVYWYRQLPEEGLKFMVYLQKENIIDESGMPKERFSAEFPKEGPSILRIQQVVRGDSAAYFCASSELPGLAGVGTDTQYFGPGTRLTVL.

The chain carries TRBV7-9 and TRBJ2-5; D is perhaps TRBD1 (7 bases). This CDR3 comprises 17 residues. V lost 3 bases to trimming and J lost 4 bases, with 21 bases between them. Germline assignment: CDR1 SEHNR and CDR2 FQNEAQ (reference sequence). CDR3 DNA sequence: TGTGCCAGCAGCTTCCCCGACAGGGAGGCGAAGGGAGAGACCCAGTACTTC. Translated, it gives CASSFPDREAKGETQYF.

About this clone itself: A junction end diverges from the germline sequence, so it may reflect a read error. The rearrangement uses TRBV7-2 and TRBJ2-5, with 14 bases aligning to TRBD2. The germline gives CDR1 SGHTA, CDR2 FQGNSA. The CDR3 consists of 17 residues. The DNA of the CDR3 is TGTGCCAGCAGCCTAGCGGGGACTAGCGGGAGTCGTAAGACCCAGTACTTC. Protein product: CASSLAGTSGSRKTQYF.

The chain employs TRBV6-5 and TRBJ2-1; D tentatively fits TRBD1 or TRBD2 (5 bases each). The germline gives CDR1 MNHEY, CDR2 SVGAGI. V was shortened by 2 bases and J by 7 bases, with 12 bases between the two germline ends. The CDR3 runs to 14 residues. The CDR3 is CASSYRDPSNEQFF. The CDR3 bases are TGTGCCAGCAGTTACCGGGACCCCTCGAATGAGCAGTTCTTC.

The rearrangement links TRBV5-6 to TRBJ1-5, with 8 bases aligning to TRBD1. The CDR3 runs to 16 residues. Trimming removed 0 bases from V and 3 bases from J; junction bases left unmatched: 5. Germline CDR1 and CDR2: SGHDT and YYEEEE. The CDR3 bases are TGTGCCAGCAGCTTGGGTCAGGGGGCGACCAATCAGCCCCAGCATTTT. Translated: CASSLGQGATNQPQHF.

The V call is TRBV11-2, the J call TRBJ1-2, with D perhaps matching TRBD1 (6 bases). Germline V CDR1 and CDR2: SGHAT, FQNNGV. V was pared by 5 bases and J by 4 bases, with 14 bases between. The CDR3 has 14 amino acids. CDR3 DNA sequence: TGTGCCAGCAGCCCCACCAGGGGCGGCTATGGCTACACCTTC. Protein sequence: CASSPTRGGYGYTF.

This clone was seen only once. This rearrangement joins TRBV9 to TRBJ1-1; D uncertain. The CDR3 spans 15 residues. The germline gives CDR1 SGDLS, CDR2 YYNGEE. Between the trimmed V and J ends, which lost 4 bases and 1 base, there was a span of 14 bases. The CDR3 reads CASSPREVQNTEAFF. The CDR3 bases are TGTGCCAGCAGCCCCCGGGAGGTGCAGAACACTGAAGCTTTCTTT.

The chain is built from TRBV7-9 and TRBJ2-3; 10 positions match TRBD2. The V gene's germline CDR1 is SEHNR and CDR2 FQNEAQ (reference sequence). V lost 2 bases to trimming and J lost 3 bases; unmatched junction nucleotides: 5. The CDR3 covers 16 residues. DNA for the CDR3: TGTGCCAGCAGCTTACTAGCGGGGGTCGGGACAGATACGCAGTATTTT. Its protein product is CASSLLAGVGTDTQYF.